This TCR beta chain is drawn from a study of T cells in Graves' hyperthyroidism and ophthalmopathy. The PBMCs studied were ones that came from 8 to 10 ml fresh peripheral blood. General study findings and limits: Most thyroid-expanded clonotypes above 0.001 were also found in blood. The model anticipated ophthalmopathy a median about 7 months pre-onset.

Comment on this clonotype: The target antigen is unknown.

In germline, CDR1 is MGHRA, CDR2 YSYEKL. Trimming pared 1 base from V and 3 bases from J, leaving 13 bases between. The CDR3 spans 16 residues. Amplification yielded TCR beta CDR3 regions, with RNA transcripts as the source. TCR CDR3 regions were first amplified by RT-PCR with HTBI primers. From the multiplex PCR reads, TCRdb called clonotypes with MiXCR, one entry per CDR3 protein. The sample includes 690,000 or so distinct CDR3 sequences, about 19% of them seen just once. This sequence originates from a woman aged 50 to 60 with Graves' hyperthyroidism that later progressed to Graves' ophthalmopathy. The specimen was blood. V gene TRBV4-1 combines with J gene TRBJ1-5; D gene ambiguous. CDR3 protein: CASSQVEESPNQPQHF. DNA for the CDR3: TGCGCCAGCAGCCAAGTTGAGGAAAGCCCCAATCAGCCCCAGCATTTT.